This T cell receptor beta chain was identified in a study of T cell responses to AZD1222 COVID-19 vaccine. Study-wide findings and caveats: The breadth and depth of Spike-specific TCRs increased once two AZD1222 doses had been given. Sampled repertoires all dated from after the peak T cell response.

Libraries were prepared by immunoSEQ multiplex PCR; TCRdb keeps only in-frame clonotypes and omits some of them. The repertoire consists of 100,000 to 150,000 clones, with approximately 89% occurring once and the leading ten covering more than 9%. V gave up 7 bases and J gave up 4 bases, with 13 bases separating them. The CDR3 extends over 13 amino acids. Per the germline V gene, CDR1 is LNHDA and CDR2 is SQIVND (reference sequence). For this clone: Its antigen is unidentified.

The sequence was obtained from an adult in good health. The chain employs TRBV19 and TRBJ1-2; D is ambiguous. This specimen consisted of peripheral blood, obtained on day 0 of AZD1222 vaccination. This CDR3 reads CASIGRQVYGYTF. The CDR3 nucleotides are TGTGCCAGTATTGGCAGACAAGTCTATGGCTACACCTTC.